Shown below are 28 T cell receptor beta chains from a single sample sequenced in a study of blood T cell repertoires in COVID-19. Some clones are missing from TCRdb's copy, which holds only in-frame ones; the method was immunoSEQ multiplex PCR. The sample lists 140,000 or so clones; 65% to 80% were seen once. The sequencing sample was made of peripheral blood. The receptors here all came from a man aged 60 to 69 with acute or convalescent COVID-19.

The genes are TRBV5-1 and TRBJ2-3; TRBD2 aligns across 13 bases. J gave up 5 bases and V 4 bases, and 4 bases lay outside the gene matches. The CDR3 length is 15 residues. Germline CDR1 is SGHRS and CDR2 is YFSETQ. CDR3 region: CASSRGTSGIDTQYF. As DNA, the CDR3 is TGCGCCAGCAGCCGTGGGACTAGCGGGATAGATACGCAGTATTTT. The variable domain in full, with the rest retrieved from reference TRBV5-1 and TRBJ2-3, is KAGVTQTPRYLIKTRGQQVTLSCSPISGHRSVSWYQQTPGQGLQFLFEYFSETQRNKGNFPGRFSGRQFSNSRSEMNVSTLELGDSALYLCASSRGTSGIDTQYFGPGTRLTVL.

This chain uses TRBV24-1 with TRBJ1-2; 9 bases are shared with TRBD1. The CDR3 sequence is 15 residues long. With 5 bases clipped from V and 4 bases from J, the junction kept 7 bases outside the gene matches. The germline gives CDR1 KGHDR, CDR2 SFDVKD. The DNA of the CDR3 is TGTGCCACCAGTGGCCCGGGACAGGGCTCCTATGGCTACACCTTC. Protein: CATSGPGQGSYGYTF.

This chain links TRBV27 with TRBJ1-5, with 7 bases fitting TRBD1. The junction had 6 bases not matched to a gene; V was cut back by 9 bases and J by 4 bases. CDR1 and CDR2 (germline): MNHEY, SMNVEV (reference sequence). The CDR3 runs to 13 residues. The CDR3 reads CARTGTANQPQHF. CDR3 nucleotides: TGTGCCAGAACCGGGACAGCGAATCAGCCCCAGCATTTT.

V and J are TRBV28 and TRBJ2-7; 7 positions match TRBD2. This CDR3 region has 16 residues. The germline CDR1 and CDR2 sequences are MDHEN and SYDVKM. The J segment lost 4 bases and the V segment lost 5 bases, leaving 14 bases of the junction unmatched. The CDR3 sequence: CASSPASGSRMYEQYF. CDR3 DNA: TGTGCCAGCAGTCCCGCTAGCGGAAGCCGAATGTACGAGCAGTACTTC.

This clone came up once. This chain links TRBV7-9 with TRBJ1-2; D unresolved. Germline CDR1 SEHNR, CDR2 FQNEAQ (reference sequence). The CDR3 loop spans 12 amino acids. Trimming took 2 bases from V and 4 from J, leaving 5 bases between them. The CDR3 sequence: CASSLYSYGYTF. The CDR3 coding sequence is TGTGCCAGCAGCTTATACAGCTATGGCTACACCTTC.

This clone was observed a handful of times. The chain employs TRBV2 and TRBJ2-7; 8 bases map to TRBD2. V dropped 10 bases and J dropped 0; count of bases not matched to a gene: 5. The germline V gene has CDR1 SNHLY and CDR2 FYNNEI. The CDR3 totals 13 residues. The CDR3 loop is CATHSGSSYEQYF. For the CDR3, the DNA is TGTGCCACCCACAGCGGGAGCTCCTACGAGCAGTACTTC.

This clone was seen only once. This rearrangement joins TRBV28 to TRBJ2-5; no reliable D call. V lost 5 bases, J lost 3 bases, and 22 bases lay in between. The CDR3 consists of 17 residues. Germline V gene data show CDR1 as MDHEN and CDR2 as SYDVKM. The CDR3 region has the DNA TGTGCCAGCAGTGCCGAAGACGACATTCGTTACAAAGAGACCCAGTACTTC. This sequence encodes CASSAEDDIRYKETQYF. The full variable domain, rest sourced from reference TRBV28 and TRBJ2-5, is DVKVTQSSRYLVKRTGEKVFLECVQDMDHENMFWYRQDPGLGLRLIYFSYDVKMKEKGDIPEGYSVSREKKERFSLILESASTNQTSMYLCASSAEDDIRYKETQYFGPGTRLLVL.

The chain has TRBV7-6 and TRBJ2-7; 8 nucleotides align to TRBD1. The germline gives CDR1 SGHVS, CDR2 FNYEAQ. This CDR3 is built from 16 residues. V trimming: 5 bases; J trimming: 3 bases; junction bases outside the gene matches: 12. The CDR3 protein is CASSAQAGTGLYEQYF. The CDR3 DNA sequence: TGTGCCAGCAGCGCCCAAGCCGGGACAGGCCTCTACGAGCAGTACTTC.

The rearrangement joins TRBV5-1 to TRBJ2-3; weak D call: TRBD2 (6 bases). There are 14 residues in the CDR3. V gave up 6 bases and J gave up 4 bases, with 15 bases separating them. Germline CDR1 is SGHRS and CDR2 is YFSETQ. Here the CDR3 reads CASNHPEGSDTQYF. DNA for the CDR3: TGCGCCAGCAACCACCCGGAGGGGTCAGATACGCAGTATTTT.

The V and J genes are TRBV9 and TRBJ2-1; 9 nucleotides match TRBD2. Unmatched junction bases numbered 7, after V lost 4 bases and J lost 2 bases. The CDR3 consists of 16 residues. The germline V gene encodes CDR1 SGDLS and CDR2 YYNGEE. Here the CDR3 reads CASSPTLAGAYNEQFF. As DNA, the CDR3 is TGTGCCAGCAGCCCAACCTTAGCGGGAGCCTACAATGAGCAGTTCTTC.

The chain recombines TRBV11-2 with TRBJ2-7, with a tentative D call TRBD1 (5 bases). The V and J ends lost 0 bases and 12 bases respectively, with 15 bases between them. The CDR3 runs 13 residues. Germline loops: CDR1 SGHAT, CDR2 FQNNGV. CDR3: CASSLDRGHQRYF. The CDR3 DNA follows: TGTGCCAGCAGCTTAGATCGCGGACACCAGAGGTACTTC.

This clone was counted a few times. The J gene is TRBJ1-6, the V gene TRBV11-2; D is perhaps TRBD1 (6 bases). V lost 5 bases to trimming and J lost 4 bases, with 9 bases between them. Per the germline V gene, CDR1 is SGHAT and CDR2 is FQNNGV. The CDR3 runs to 14 residues. The chain's CDR3 is CASSKGTYNSPLHF. CDR3 nucleotides: TGTGCCAGCAGCAAGGGGACATATAATTCACCCCTCCACTTT.

The V call is TRBV10-3, the J call TRBJ2-1; tentatively, D is TRBD2 (7 bases). The CDR3 loop spans 15 amino acids. CDR1 ENHRY and CDR2 SYGVKD come from the germline V gene. V lost 5 bases, J lost 8 bases, and 19 bases lay in between. CDR3 coding DNA: TGTGCCATCAGTCCCGAGCTAGGGAGGGGGGATGAGCAGTTCTTC. This sequence encodes CAISPELGRGDEQFF.

CDR3 in amino acids: CAWTNKNTGELFF. CDR3 DNA sequence: TGTGCCTGGACCAACAAGAACACCGGGGAGCTGTTTTTT. The chain couples TRBV30 to TRBJ2-2, with D hard to call. V was pared by 4 bases and J by 1 base, with 7 bases between. The CDR3 is made up of 13 amino acids. CDR1 is GTSNPN and CDR2 is SVGIG in the germline V gene (reference sequence).

The sample holds a few counts of this clone. The genes are TRBV28 and TRBJ1-1; a weak D match, TRBD1 (5 bases). CDR3 length equals 13 residues. With 7 bases removed from V and 2 bases from J, the gap between germline ends came to 11 bases. Germline lookup yields CDR1 MDHEN and CDR2 SYDVKM. The CDR3 DNA reads TGTGCCAGCACCAGGGTCCTTAACACTGAAGCTTTCTTT. This encodes CASTRVLNTEAFF.

The chain links TRBV4-2 to TRBJ2-1; 9 bases map to TRBD1. The CDR3 runs 16 residues. The V segment lost 0 bases and the J segment 5 bases; nucleotides outside the gene matches: 5. From germline, CDR1 is LGHNA and CDR2 YNFKEQ. The CDR3 DNA reads as TGTGCCAGCAGCCAAGATAACAGGGGGCTAAACAATGAGCAGTTCTTC. This translates into CASSQDNRGLNNEQFF.

This clone was picked up a small number of times. Other DNA sequences in the sample encode the same CDR3. The chain links TRBV6-5 to TRBJ2-7; 9 nucleotides align to TRBD1. The junction had 4 bases not matched to a gene; V was cut back by 6 bases and J by 4 bases. This CDR3 is 13 amino acids long. Germline CDR1 reads MNHEY; CDR2 reads SVGAGI. The CDR3 coding sequence is TGTGCCAGCAGACCTGGACAGGGGTACGAGCAGTACTTC. Amino acids: CASRPGQGYEQYF.

V gene TRBV11-3 combines with J gene TRBJ2-7, with TRBD1 matching 10 bases. CDR1 and CDR2 (germline): SGHNT, YENEEA. The CDR3 is 16 residues long. V lost 0 bases, J lost 5 bases, and 7 bases stayed unmatched. Here the CDR3 reads CASSLDPGTGVNEQYF. The CDR3 nucleotides read TGTGCCAGCAGCTTAGACCCTGGGACAGGGGTAAACGAGCAGTACTTC.

This clone was counted a few times. For the CDR3, the DNA is TGTGCCACCGGGACTAGCGGGAGAATGGGGAAAGAGACCCAGTACTTC. Amino acid sequence: CATGTSGRMGKETQYF. This chain connects TRBV10-3 to TRBJ2-5; 14 nucleotides agree with TRBD2. The CDR3 has 16 amino acids. With V trimmed by 10 bases and J by 3 bases, 10 bases remained unmatched. Germline loops: CDR1 ENHRY, CDR2 SYGVKD.

This chain joins TRBV15 and TRBJ2-1; no firm D call. From germline, CDR1 is LNHNV and CDR2 YYDKDF (reference sequence). The CDR3 has 13 residues. The V gene lost 0 bases and the J gene lost 10 bases, with 10 bases spanning the gap. The DNA for the CDR3 is TGTGCCACCAGCAGAGAATCGCGGAGAGAGCAGTTCTTC. This gives the protein CATSRESRREQFF.

The CDR3 nucleotides read TGTGCCAGCAGTTCCATGGGACAGTTGAACACTGAAGCTTTCTTT. Translation: CASSSMGQLNTEAFF. J is TRBJ1-1 and V is TRBV6-6; 7 bases map to TRBD1. Germline assignment: CDR1 MNHNY and CDR2 SVGAGI (reference sequence). The junction had 5 bases not matched to a gene; V was cut back by 4 bases and J by 0 bases. CDR3 size: 15 residues.

The V and J genes are TRBV29-1 and TRBJ2-5; TRBD1 aligns across 9 bases. V was clipped by 6 bases and J by 5 bases; unmatched bases: 10. The V gene's germline CDR1 is SQVTM and CDR2 ANQGSEA. The CDR3 extends over 14 amino acids. The CDR3 sequence: CSVKRQGGKETQYF. Written as DNA, the CDR3 is TGCAGCGTAAAACGACAGGGGGGAAAGGAGACCCAGTACTTC.

The chain combines TRBV6-6 with TRBJ1-1; the D is unclear. The germline V and J ends were trimmed by 7 bases and 0 bases, with 9 bases remaining between them. In germline, CDR1 is MNHNY, CDR2 SVGAGI (reference sequence). This CDR3 region has 13 residues. CDR3 in DNA: TGTGCCAGCACCTACCGCCTGAACACTGAAGCTTTCTTT. This sequence encodes CASTYRLNTEAFF.

This rearrangement joins TRBV3-1 (or the pseudogene TRBV3-2) to TRBJ2-2; 15 bases are a match to TRBD2. With V trimmed by 4 bases and J by 5 bases, 2 bases remained unmatched. The CDR3 has 16 amino acids. Per germline, CDR1 LGHDT and CDR2 YNNKEL (reference sequence). CDR3 nucleotides: TGTGCCAGCAGCCCGGGACTAGCGGGAGGAACCGGGGAGCTGTTTTTT. Protein product: CASSPGLAGGTGELFF.

The rearrangement links TRBV7-9 to TRBJ1-2; D not certain. V was pared by 5 bases and J by 3 bases, with 19 bases between. This CDR3 is built from 16 residues. Germline lookup yields CDR1 SEHNR and CDR2 FQNEAQ (reference sequence). CDR3 bases: TGTGCCAGCAGCCCTATAATGGGAGATGCGGACTATGGCTACACCTTC. It yields the protein CASSPIMGDADYGYTF. Variable domain in full (rest from reference TRBV7-9 and TRBJ1-2): DTGVSQNPRHKITKRGQNVTFRCDPISEHNRLYWYRQTLGQGPEFLTYFQNEAQLEKSRLLSDRFSAERPKGSFSTLEIQRTEQGDSAMYLCASSPIMGDADYGYTFGSGTRLTVV.

Many counts were recorded for this clone. The chain recombines TRBV11-2 with TRBJ2-7; 7 nucleotides match TRBD2. The ends lost 1 base at V and 9 bases at J; junction bases unmatched: 9. The CDR3 sequence is 14 residues long. The V gene's germline CDR1 is SGHAT and CDR2 FQNNGV. This CDR3 reads CASSLVAGDSVQYF. CDR3 nucleotide sequence: TGTGCCAGCAGCTTAGTTGCGGGAGACTCGGTGCAGTACTTC.

V gene TRBV7-2 combines with J gene TRBJ2-7; 11 bases map to TRBD2. Germline CDR1 is SGHTA and CDR2 is FQGNSA. V dropped 5 bases and J dropped 6; count of bases not matched to a gene: 3. The CDR3 extends over 13 amino acids. CDR3 amino acids: CASSQGTSGEQYF. The CDR3 DNA is TGTGCCAGCAGCCAGGGGACTAGCGGCGAGCAGTACTTC. The complete variable domain, with remaining parts taken from reference TRBV7-2 and TRBJ2-7, reads GAGVSQSPSNKVTEKGKDVELRCDPISGHTALYWYRQSLGQGLEFLIYFQGNSAPDKSGLPSDRFSAERTGGSVSTLTIQRTQQEDSAVYLCASSQGTSGEQYFGPGTRLTVT.

The chain employs TRBV5-6 and TRBJ2-1, with 9 bases identical to TRBD1. The CDR3 is 15 amino acids. Looked up from germline, CDR1 is SGHDT and CDR2 is YYEEEE. V was clipped by 3 bases and J by 6 bases; unmatched bases: 7. This CDR3 reads CASSSGTGTLNEQFF. The CDR3, as DNA: TGTGCCAGCAGCTCCGGGACAGGGACCCTCAATGAGCAGTTCTTC.